The entry below gives a single TCR beta chain sequence along with its context. The antigen is unknown. The data are from a study of identical twins. Through template switching, a universal primer site was introduced, and the cDNA contained unique molecular identifiers. TCRdb itself ran the 5' RACE reads through MiXCR, one entry per CDR3 protein. The data show 700,000 or so distinct CDR3 sequences, 8% to 9% seen once. With 4 bases removed from V and 1 base from J, the gap between germline ends came to 14 bases. This CDR3 contains 16 residues. Germline CDR1 and CDR2: MNHNS and SASEGT. Findings and caveats of the study: Conclusions were drawn cross-sectionally by statistical analysis, without following the same donors. Abundant beta clonotypes from cord blood had fewer insertions, unlike memory repertoires, which showed none.

This sample was shared with a second study, whose subject was yellow fever vaccine responses in identical twins. That source notes: Twins reportedly showed a vaccine T cell response that seemed partly convergent and partly personalized.

Sequencing used PBMCs. The source is a woman younger than 30 in good health. This chain links TRBV6-1 with TRBJ1-5; D is unclear. The CDR3 DNA is TGTGCCAGCAGTGTGGCGGGCTCTGGGAGCAATCAGCCCCAGCATTTT. It yields the protein CASSVAGSGSNQPQHF.